This T cell receptor beta chain was observed in a study of metastatic and nonmetastatic thyroid tumors. Study summary: Samples came from malignant and benign thyroid patients, and repertoires were compared across blood and tumor or nodule tissue.

In the authors' workflow: Clinicopathological groups of papillary thyroid cancer showed CDR3 differences that were used to build a distant-metastasis classifier. TCRdb reprocessed the PCR reads using MiXCR. TCRdb's processing, not the authors', yielded these V and J calls. Of about 15,000 clones in the sample, roughly 31% were seen once. Thyroid surgery was preceded by no treatment in any patient. Remarks on this clone: One end of the junction is discordant with germline, which a read error may explain. This sample includes further DNA sequences coding for the same CDR3.

Germline loops: CDR1 SGHTA, CDR2 FQGTGA. The CDR3 is made up of 15 amino acids. This receptor was identified in a female donor with papillary thyroid cancer or a benign thyroid nodule (not recorded which). Some clones in this sample may be carry-over from other donors' samples. The sequenced sample was blood. This rearrangement joins TRBV7-3 to TRBJ2-2; TRBD2 aligns across 10 bases. The CDR3 sequence: CASSPSGGNTGELFF. CDR3 bases: TGCGCCAGCAGTCCTAGCGGGGGAAACACCGGGGAGCTGTTTTTT.